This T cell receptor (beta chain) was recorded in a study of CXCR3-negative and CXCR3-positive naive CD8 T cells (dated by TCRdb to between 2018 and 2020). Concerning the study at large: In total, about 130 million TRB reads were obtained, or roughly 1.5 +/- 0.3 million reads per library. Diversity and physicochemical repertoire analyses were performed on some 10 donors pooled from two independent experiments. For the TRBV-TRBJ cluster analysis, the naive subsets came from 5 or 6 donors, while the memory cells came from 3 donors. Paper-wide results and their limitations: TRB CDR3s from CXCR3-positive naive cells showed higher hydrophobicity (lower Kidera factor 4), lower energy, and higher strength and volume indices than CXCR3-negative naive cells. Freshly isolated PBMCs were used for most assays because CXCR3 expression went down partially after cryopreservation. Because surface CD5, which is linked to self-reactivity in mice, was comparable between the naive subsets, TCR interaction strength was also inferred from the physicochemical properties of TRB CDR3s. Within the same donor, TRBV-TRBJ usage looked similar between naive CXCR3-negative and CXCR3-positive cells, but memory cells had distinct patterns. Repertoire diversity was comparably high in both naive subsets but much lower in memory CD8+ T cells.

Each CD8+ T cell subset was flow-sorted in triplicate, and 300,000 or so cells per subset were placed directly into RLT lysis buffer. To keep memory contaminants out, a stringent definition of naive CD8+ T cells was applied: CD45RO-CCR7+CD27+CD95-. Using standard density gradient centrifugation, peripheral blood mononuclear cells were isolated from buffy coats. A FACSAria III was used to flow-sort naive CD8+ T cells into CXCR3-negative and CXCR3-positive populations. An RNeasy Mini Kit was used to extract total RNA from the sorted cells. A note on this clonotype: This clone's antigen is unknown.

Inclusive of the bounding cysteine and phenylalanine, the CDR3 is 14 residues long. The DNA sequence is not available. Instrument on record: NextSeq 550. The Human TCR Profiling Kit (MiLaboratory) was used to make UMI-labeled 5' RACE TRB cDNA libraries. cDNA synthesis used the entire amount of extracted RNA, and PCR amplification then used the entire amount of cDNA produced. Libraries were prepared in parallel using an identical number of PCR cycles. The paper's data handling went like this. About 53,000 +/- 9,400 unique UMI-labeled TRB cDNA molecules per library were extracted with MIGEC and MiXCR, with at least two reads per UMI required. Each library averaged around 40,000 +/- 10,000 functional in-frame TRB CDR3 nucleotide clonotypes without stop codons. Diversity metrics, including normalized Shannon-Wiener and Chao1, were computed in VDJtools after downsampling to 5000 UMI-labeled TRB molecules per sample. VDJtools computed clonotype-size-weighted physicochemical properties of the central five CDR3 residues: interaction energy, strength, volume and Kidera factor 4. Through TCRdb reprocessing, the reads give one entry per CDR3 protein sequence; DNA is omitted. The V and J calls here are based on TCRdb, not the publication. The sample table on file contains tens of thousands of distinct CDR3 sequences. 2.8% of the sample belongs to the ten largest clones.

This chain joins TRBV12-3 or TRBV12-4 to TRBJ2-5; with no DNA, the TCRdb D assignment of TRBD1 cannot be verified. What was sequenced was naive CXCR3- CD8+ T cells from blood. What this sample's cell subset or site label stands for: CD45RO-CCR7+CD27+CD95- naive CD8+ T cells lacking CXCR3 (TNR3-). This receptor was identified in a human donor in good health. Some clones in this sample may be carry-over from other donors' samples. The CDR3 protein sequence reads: CASSTTGWEETQYF.